The 7 T cell receptor beta chains presented below share a single source sample, sequenced in a study of OX40 agonist ivuxolimab in advanced cancers. Assay: immunoSEQ multiplex PCR; the TCRdb copy retains only in-frame clones and omits some. The sample holds about 19,000 clones; around four fifths are singletons and the top ten take roughly 20%. Sequencing was performed on CD4+ or CD8+ T cells sorted from blood, taken in a trial of the OX40 agonist ivuxolimab. These receptors were obtained from an adult with an advanced solid tumor such as melanoma, head and neck, liver or kidney cancer.

Notes on this clone: A far larger clone is one nucleotide away, so this likely arose from a read error. The chain couples TRBV19 to TRBJ2-6, with unresolved D. This CDR3 region has 18 residues. Per germline, CDR1 LNHDA and CDR2 SQIVND (reference sequence). The germline V and J ends were trimmed by 3 bases and 2 bases, with 17 bases remaining between them. The CDR3 bases are TGTGCCAGTAGTATCTGGATCCTGGGCTTCACTGGGGCCAACGTCCTGACTTTC. It translates to CASSIWILGFTGANVLTF. Full variable domain (remainder filled in from reference TRBV19 and TRBJ2-6): DGGITQSPKYLFRKEGQNVTLSCEQNLNHDAMYWYRQDPGQGLRLIYYSQIVNDFQKGDIAEGYSVSREKKESFPLTVTSAQKNPTAFYLCASSIWILGFTGANVLTFGAGSRLTVL.

CDR3 sequence: CASSQPGQGDVGYTF. The CDR3 DNA reads as TGCGCCAGCAGCCAACCTGGACAGGGGGACGTAGGCTACACCTTC. The genes are TRBV4-3 and TRBJ1-2; 10 bases are shared with TRBD1. After removal of 2 bases from V and 8 bases from J, the junction contained 8 bases not matched to a gene. Germline lookup yields CDR1 LGHNA and CDR2 YSLEER. The CDR3 has 15 residues.

The V gene is TRBV27, the J gene TRBJ2-1; D gene unclear. The CDR3 spans 12 residues. Trimming took 3 bases from V and 7 from J, leaving 7 bases between them. Germline V lookup: CDR1 MNHEY, CDR2 SMNVEV (reference sequence). The CDR3 nucleotides are TGTGCCAGCAGTTTTGGTGGTAATGAGCAGTTCTTC. As protein: CASSFGGNEQFF.

The chain links TRBV18 to TRBJ1-4; a possible D gene is TRBD1 (5 bases). Germline V gene data show CDR1 as KGHSH and CDR2 as LQKENI. The V end lost 4 bases, the J end lost 4 bases, and 16 bases lay between the germline ends. This CDR3 contains 16 residues. The CDR3 here is CASSLPRQKLNEKLFF. Here the CDR3 DNA reads TGTGCCAGCTCACTTCCCCGACAGAAGCTTAATGAAAAACTGTTTTTT.

V and J are TRBV27 and TRBJ2-1; 9 nucleotides line up with TRBD2. Trimming took 6 bases from V and 4 from J; bases not matched to a gene: 7. This CDR3 spans 15 amino acids. The V gene's germline CDR1 is MNHEY and CDR2 SMNVEV (reference sequence). The CDR3 coding sequence is TGTGCCAGCAGAGTCGCGACTAGCGGTTACAATGAGCAGTTCTTC. Its protein product is CASRVATSGYNEQFF.

The chain employs TRBV7-6 and TRBJ2-7, with 14 bases matching TRBD2. Per germline, CDR1 SGHVS and CDR2 FNYEAQ. The CDR3 runs 14 residues. V gave up 2 bases and J gave up 7 bases; unmatched junction bases: 1. The CDR3 DNA reads as TGTGCCAGCAGCTTACGGACTAGCGGGAGGGAGCAGTACTTC. Encoded protein: CASSLRTSGREQYF.

The J gene is TRBJ2-2, the V gene TRBV7-8; D not resolved. The CDR3 is 16 residues long. The germline CDR1 and CDR2 sequences are SGHVS and FQNEAQ. With 3 bases removed from V and 2 bases from J, the gap between germline ends came to 13 bases. CDR3 sequence (DNA): TGTGCCAGCAGCTTTCCCCCGGAAACTAACACCGGGGAGCTGTTTTTT. Amino acids: CASSFPPETNTGELFF.